The 18 T cell receptor beta chains listed next were all sequenced from one sample in a study of blood T cell repertoires in COVID-19 (dated by TCRdb to about 2020). Library preparation used the immunoSEQ multiplex PCR assay. TCRdb mirrors the immuneACCESS table, restricted to in-frame sequences. Some clones are absent from its copies; in checked studies, under half trace to an unresolved V gene, and the reason for the others is unknown. Recorded for this sample are about 480,000 clones; approximately 88% of them occurred a single time. Less than 9.5% of the sample is taken by the ten largest. Sequenced material: peripheral blood. Receptors were obtained from a woman between 50 and 59 years old with COVID-19, enrolled during active disease.

V gene TRBV11-2 combines with J gene TRBJ2-2, with no clear D. CDR1 is SGHAT, CDR2 FQNNGV, per germline. Trimming stripped 5 bases from V and 0 bases from J, with 10 bases between. CDR3 length equals 15 residues. The CDR3 bases are TGTGCCAGCAGCCTGTACCGGTCGAACACCGGGGAGCTGTTTTTT. Translation: CASSLYRSNTGELFF.

The chain recombines TRBV19 with TRBJ1-2; 8 positions match TRBD1. Germline V gene data show CDR1 as LNHDA and CDR2 as SQIVND (reference sequence). This CDR3 region has 14 residues. V was pared by 6 bases and J by 4 bases, with 7 bases of the junction left unmatched. The CDR3 DNA reads TGTGCCAGTAGGCCGACAGGGGAGGGCTATGGCTACACCTTC. Its protein product is CASRPTGEGYGYTF. Full variable domain (remainder filled in from reference TRBV19 and TRBJ1-2): DGGITQSPKYLFRKEGQNVTLSCEQNLNHDAMYWYRQDPGQGLRLIYYSQIVNDFQKGDIAEGYSVSREKKESFPLTVTSAQKNPTAFYLCASRPTGEGYGYTFGSGTRLTVV.

The chain carries TRBV2 and TRBJ1-4, with 10 bases that match TRBD1. Germline CDR1 is SNHLY and CDR2 is FYNNEI. After removal of 5 bases from V and 2 bases from J, the junction contained 8 bases not matched to a gene. The CDR3 runs to 17 residues. The CDR3 coding sequence is TGTGCCAGCAGTAAAGGACAGGGGGACTCGACTAATGAAAAACTGTTTTTT. This gives the protein CASSKGQGDSTNEKLFF.

The chain links TRBV6-5 to TRBJ2-1; maybe TRBD1 (6 bases). This CDR3 contains 13 residues. Germline V gene data show CDR1 as MNHEY and CDR2 as SVGAGI. The V end lost 8 bases, the J end lost 12 bases, and 20 bases lay between the germline ends. DNA of the CDR3: TGTGCCAGCGGTCTAGAGGTGTGGGGGCTGCAGTTCTTC. Residues: CASGLEVWGLQFF.

The J gene is TRBJ1-1, the V gene TRBV7-8, with 7 nucleotides matching TRBD1. Per germline, CDR1 SGHVS and CDR2 FQNEAQ. V lost 5 bases, J lost 1 base, and 7 bases stayed unmatched. CDR3 length: 15 residues. The CDR3 reads CASSPRTGRNTEAFF. The CDR3, as DNA: TGTGCCAGCAGCCCACGGACAGGTCGGAACACTGAAGCTTTCTTT.

The count of this clone is one. The chain combines TRBV5-1 with TRBJ1-1; no definite D call. The ends were cut back, 5 bases at V and 1 base at J, with 6 bases in the middle. The CDR3 loop spans 12 amino acids. Germline V lookup: CDR1 SGHRS, CDR2 YFSETQ. The DNA for the CDR3 is TGCGCCAGCAGGAGTTGGAACACTGAAGCTTTCTTT. Translating gives CASRSWNTEAFF.

This clone was counted a single time. The CDR3 coding sequence is TGTGCCAGCAGCGTAGGGCGACGGACTTGGTCTGGAAACACCATATATTTT. It codes for CASSVGRRTWSGNTIYF. The chain has TRBV9 and TRBJ1-3; D not resolved. The CDR3 has 17 amino acids. V was pared by 0 bases and J by 1 base, with 14 bases between. CDR1 SGDLS and CDR2 YYNGEE come from the germline V gene. Drawing the rest from reference TRBV9 and TRBJ1-3, the complete variable domain is DSGVTQTPKHLITATGQRVTLRCSPRSGDLSVYWYQQSLDQGLQFLIQYYNGEERAKGNILERFSAQQFPDLHSELNLSSLELGDSALYFCASSVGRRTWSGNTIYFGEGSWLTVV.

The chain employs TRBV6-5 and TRBJ2-4; unclear D gene. This CDR3 is built from 13 residues. Trimming stripped 6 bases from V and 1 base from J, with 7 bases between. From germline, CDR1 is MNHEY and CDR2 SVGAGI. The CDR3 DNA is TGTGCCAGCAGCGACGGGGCCAAAAACATTCAGTACTTC. This translates into CASSDGAKNIQYF.

This clone was picked up one time. The genes are TRBV5-4 and TRBJ1-5; 8 bases line up with TRBD1. V lost 4 bases to trimming and J lost 6 bases; unmatched junction nucleotides: 6. This CDR3 has 14 residues. Germline CDR1 and CDR2: SGHNT and YYREEE (reference sequence). In DNA, the CDR3 is TGTGCCAGCAGCGACGCAGGGGGCGGTCAGCCCCAGCATTTT. Its translation: CASSDAGGGQPQHF.

The rearrangement links TRBV5-4 to TRBJ2-7, with D tentatively TRBD2 (5 bases). Trimming stripped 2 bases from V and 2 bases from J, with 20 bases between. Germline loops: CDR1 SGHNT, CDR2 YYREEE (reference sequence). The CDR3 is 17 residues long. Here the CDR3 reads CASSFGFGRTDAYEQYF. In DNA, the CDR3 is TGTGCCAGCAGCTTTGGGTTTGGGAGAACGGACGCCTACGAGCAGTACTTC.

The rearrangement links TRBV6-1 to TRBJ2-1, with TRBD1 matching 9 bases. The V gene end was trimmed by 1 base and the J gene end by 7 bases; junction bases not matched to a gene: 11. This CDR3 spans 17 amino acids. In germline, CDR1 is MNHNS, CDR2 SASEGT. In DNA, the CDR3 is TGTGCCAGCAGTGAAGAGAGGACTGGGACAGGGTTGAATGAGCAGTTCTTC. It yields the protein CASSEERTGTGLNEQFF.

The chain carries TRBV2 and TRBJ2-5, with 8 positions matching TRBD2. CDR1 SNHLY and CDR2 FYNNEI come from the germline V gene. The CDR3 has 15 residues. After removal of 6 bases from V and 4 bases from J, the junction contained 10 bases not matched to a gene. In nucleotides, the CDR3 is TGTGCCAGCAGGCAACTGGGCGGGGGGCCAGAGACCCAGTACTTC. Amino acids: CASRQLGGGPETQYF.

The CDR3 reads CASSRDRENVRDEQYF. Written as DNA, the CDR3 is TGCGCCAGCAGCAGGGACAGGGAAAATGTGCGTGACGAGCAGTACTTC. The rearrangement joins TRBV5-1 to TRBJ2-7, with TRBD1 matching 9 bases. The CDR3 contains 16 residues. Germline V lookup: CDR1 SGHRS, CDR2 YFSETQ. The junction had 13 bases not matched to a gene; V was cut back by 4 bases and J by 5 bases.

This clone was observed a handful of times. The chain combines TRBV30 with TRBJ1-2; D may be TRBD1 (5 bases). Germline V CDR1 and CDR2: GTSNPN, SVGIG (reference sequence). Trimming removed 4 bases from V and 2 bases from J, with 11 bases in between. The CDR3 consists of 13 residues. CDR3 sequence reads: CAWKQQVNYGYTF. The CDR3 bases are TGTGCCTGGAAGCAACAGGTGAACTATGGCTACACCTTC.

V and J are TRBV24-1 and TRBJ2-1, with 11 bases aligning to TRBD2. Germline assignment: CDR1 KGHDR and CDR2 SFDVKD. The V and J ends lost 4 bases and 8 bases, in that order; junction bases with no gene match: 6. CDR3 length: 15 residues. The DNA for the CDR3 is TGTGCCACCAGTGACCATACTAGCGGGGGAGATGAGCAGTTCTTC. As protein: CATSDHTSGGDEQFF.

This clone was detected once. This chain connects TRBV11-2 to TRBJ2-5; tentative D call: TRBD2 (7 bases). The CDR3 runs 16 residues. Germline assignment: CDR1 SGHAT and CDR2 FQNNGV. Trimming left V 5 bases short and J 4 bases short, with 20 bases between. The CDR3 region is CASSQTGGTGGETQYF. The DNA for the CDR3 is TGTGCCAGCAGCCAGACCGGGGGCACGGGGGGAGAGACCCAGTACTTC.

V is TRBV27 and J is TRBJ2-7; 8 bases agree with TRBD1. This CDR3 comprises 15 residues. V dropped 5 bases and J dropped 6; count of bases not matched to a gene: 12. Germline V lookup: CDR1 MNHEY, CDR2 SMNVEV (reference sequence). The CDR3 DNA sequence: TGTGCCAGCAGTCCCCGAGAAGGACAGGGCTCCGAGCAGTACTTC. Encoded protein: CASSPREGQGSEQYF.

V is TRBV12-3 or TRBV12-4 and J is TRBJ1-6; possible D gene TRBD1, 6 bases. The CDR3 length is 13 residues. Trimming took off 5 bases at V and 7 bases at J, with 9 bases between the two ends. CDR3 sequence: CASSPGENSPLHF. The CDR3 DNA follows: TGTGCCAGCAGTCCAGGGGAGAATTCACCCCTCCACTTT.